This T cell receptor beta chain comes out of a study of blood T cells in healthy people across ages. Combining a sample-barcoded 5' primer with a J-beta primer mix, a second PCR ran for 7 to 11 cycles. The study obtained at least 3 million CDR3-containing paired-end reads from every sample. MiXCR, applied by TCRdb to the 5' RACE reads, yields one record per CDR3 protein. Of 1 million or so distinct CDR3 sequences in the sample, more than 40% were seen once. V shed 0 bases and J shed 6 bases, with 13 bases lying between them. The CDR3 loop spans 15 amino acids. Germline CDR1 and CDR2: SGHAT and FQNNGV.

The receptor was derived from a woman aged 55 to 70 in good health. The chain couples TRBV11-2 to TRBJ2-3; D is perhaps TRBD1 or TRBD2 (5 bases each). The sample was blood. CDR3 DNA sequence: TGTGCCAGCAGCTTAGATGGGGGAGTCGGGGATACGCAGTATTTT. This translates into CASSLDGGVGDTQYF.